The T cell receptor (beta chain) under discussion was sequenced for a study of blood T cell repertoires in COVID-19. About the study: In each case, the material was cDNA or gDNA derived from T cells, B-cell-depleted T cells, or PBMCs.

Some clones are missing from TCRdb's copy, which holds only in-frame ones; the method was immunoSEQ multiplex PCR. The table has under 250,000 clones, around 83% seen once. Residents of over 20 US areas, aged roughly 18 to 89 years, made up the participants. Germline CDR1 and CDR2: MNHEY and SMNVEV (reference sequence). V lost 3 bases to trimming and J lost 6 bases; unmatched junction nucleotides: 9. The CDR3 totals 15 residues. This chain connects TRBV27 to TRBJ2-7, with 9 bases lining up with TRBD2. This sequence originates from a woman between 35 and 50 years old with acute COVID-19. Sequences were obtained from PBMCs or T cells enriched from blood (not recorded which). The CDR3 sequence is CASSLHSGGIGEQYF. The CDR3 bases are TGTGCCAGCAGTTTGCATAGCGGGGGAATAGGCGAGCAGTACTTC.